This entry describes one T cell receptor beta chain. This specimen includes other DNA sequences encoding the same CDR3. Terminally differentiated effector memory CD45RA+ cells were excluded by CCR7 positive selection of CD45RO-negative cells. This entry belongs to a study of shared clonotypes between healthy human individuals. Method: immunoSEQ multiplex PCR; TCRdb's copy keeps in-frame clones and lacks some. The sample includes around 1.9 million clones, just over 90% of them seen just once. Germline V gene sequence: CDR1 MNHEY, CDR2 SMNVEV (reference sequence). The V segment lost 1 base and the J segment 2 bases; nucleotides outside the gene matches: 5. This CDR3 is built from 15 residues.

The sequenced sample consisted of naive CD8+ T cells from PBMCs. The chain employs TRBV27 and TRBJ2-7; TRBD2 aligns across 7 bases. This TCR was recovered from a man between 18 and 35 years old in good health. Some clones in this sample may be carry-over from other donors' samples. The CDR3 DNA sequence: TGTGCCAGCAGTTTATTCGGGGGGTTGGCCTACGAGCAGTACTTC. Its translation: CASSLFGGLAYEQYF.